This T cell receptor beta chain was sequenced during a study of blood T cell repertoires in COVID-19. Method: immunoSEQ multiplex PCR; TCRdb's copy keeps in-frame clones and lacks some. This sample carries 90,000 to 120,000 clones, 69% of them seen once, and the ten largest clones take 5% to 6.5%. V lost 6 bases to trimming and J lost 0 bases, with 9 bases between them. The CDR3 has 15 amino acids. CDR1 and CDR2 from the germline V gene are MGHDK and SYGVNS. The sequencing input was peripheral blood. The TCR was taken from a man at least 80 years old with acute or convalescent COVID-19. V usage is TRBV25-1 and J usage is TRBJ2-6; possible D gene TRBD2, 5 bases. The CDR3 loop is CASRSRDSGANVLTF. CDR3 DNA: TGTGCCAGCAGGTCCCGGGACTCTGGGGCCAACGTCCTGACTTTC.